This T cell receptor beta chain was captured in a study of blood T cell repertoires in COVID-19. Study-wide context: Sample material is recorded as cDNA or gDNA derived from T cells, B-cell-depleted T cells, or PBMCs.

V was clipped by 11 bases and J by 0 bases, with 16 bases between them. Germline CDR1 MNHEY, CDR2 SVGAGI. CDR3 size: 14 residues. Sequencing was performed with immunoSEQ multiplex PCR; in TCRdb, only in-frame clones are kept and a portion is missing. The sample contains approximately 440,000 clones, about nine tenths of which appear only once. This rearrangement joins TRBV6-5 to TRBJ1-1, with D possibly TRBD1 on 6 matching bases. The sequence was collected from a woman in her 50s with COVID-19, enrolled during active disease. Sequenced input: peripheral blood. CDR3 in amino acids: CASSGVNLNTEAFF. The CDR3 DNA reads TGTGCCTCGTCAGGGGTAAACCTGAACACTGAAGCTTTCTTT.